This TCR beta chain is drawn from a study of T-cell memory formation after mild COVID-19. Germline trimming cut 6 bases from V and 1 base from J; bases unmatched to any gene: 4. The CDR3 totals 14 residues. Germline loops: CDR1 SNHLY, CDR2 FYNNEI. Constant-segment-primed 5'RACE gave TCR alpha and TCR beta cDNA libraries with sample barcodes and UMIs. TCRdb reprocessed the 5' RACE reads via MiXCR and lists one record per CDR3 protein. The top ten hold about 1.5% of the sample, which has roughly 42,000 distinct CDR3 sequences, roughly 8% seen once. Study-wide results and limits: Clones contracting over day 15 to 85 were CD4/CD8 balanced, with later expanders leaning CD4+. CD4+ contracting clones lay mainly in CM and EM, CD8+ ones in EMRA. Some SARS-CoV-2-responding clones were already detected in memory before infection.

This clonotype was counted only a few times. The target antigen is unknown. Sequenced material: PBMCs or a T cell subset sorted from them (not recorded which). The chain is built from TRBV2 and TRBJ2-5, with TRBD2 matching over 8 bases. The receptor comes from a man between 18 and 29 years old who had mild COVID-19 (a few samples of this study predate the infection). Cell type and time point are not known. CDR3 residues: CASSVSGSQETQYF. As DNA, the CDR3 is TGTGCCAGCAGCGTGAGCGGGAGCCAAGAGACCCAGTACTTC.